A selection of T cell receptor beta chains follows, all from one sample in a study. MiXCR was run by TCRdb on the 5' RACE reads, yielding one entry per CDR3 protein. The sample has 6,500 to 9,000 distinct CDR3 sequences; 65% to 70% are singletons. Sequencing was carried out using tumor-infiltrating naive CD4+ T cells sorted from the breast tumor. The receptors shown here come from a female donor with breast cancer. Each CDR3 is given with its conserved first and last residue. The D gene is left open where the match is weak. Some rows have no size entry. The others give once, few or many, or a class for an expanded clone.

J gene: TRBJ2-1; V gene: TRBV24-1; clone size: .; D gene: .; CDR3 protein: CATSDSNVHNEQFF; CDR3 DNA: TGTGCCACCAGTGATTCAAACGTCCACAATGAGCAGTTCTTC
J gene: TRBJ2-1; V gene: TRBV18; clone size: .; D gene: .; CDR3 protein: CASSLTVPEQFF; CDR3 DNA: TGTGCCAGCTCACTGACAGTTCCTGAGCAGTTCTTC
J gene: TRBJ2-7; V gene: TRBV5-1; clone size: once; D gene: .; CDR3 protein: CASSRVTGSYEQYF; CDR3 DNA: TGCGCCAGCAGCAGGGTGACAGGCTCCTACGAGCAGTACTTC
J gene: TRBJ1-6; V gene: TRBV30; clone size: .; D gene: .; CDR3 protein: CAWQETGRVYNSPLHF; CDR3 DNA: TGTGCCTGGCAGGAAACTGGAAGGGTTTATAATTCACCCCTCCACTTT
J gene: TRBJ2-3; V gene: TRBV20-1; clone size: few; D gene: .; CDR3 protein: CSARVGVSTDTQYF; CDR3 DNA: TGCAGTGCTAGGGTGGGAGTAAGTACAGATACGCAGTATTTT
J gene: TRBJ1-1; V gene: TRBV13; clone size: few; D gene: .; CDR3 protein: CASSLRDTEAFF; CDR3 DNA: TGTGCCAGCAGCCTGAGGGACACTGAAGCTTTCTTT
J gene: TRBJ2-3; V gene: TRBV5-6; clone size: once; D gene: TRBD2; CDR3 protein: CASSFLGSGSRTDTQYF; CDR3 DNA: TGTGCCAGCAGCTTCTTGGGTAGCGGGAGCCGCACAGATACGCAGTATTTT
J gene: TRBJ2-5; V gene: TRBV6-4; clone size: .; D gene: TRBD2; CDR3 protein: CASRRTRTSGKEETQYF; CDR3 DNA: TGTGCCAGCAGGAGAACTCGGACTAGCGGGAAGGAAGAGACCCAGTACTTC
J gene: TRBJ1-4; V gene: TRBV12-3/TRBV12-4; clone size: .; D gene: TRBD1; CDR3 protein: CASSSQDREKLFF; CDR3 DNA: TGTGCCAGCAGCTCGCAGGACAGGGAAAAACTGTTTTTT
J gene: TRBJ1-1; V gene: TRBV20-1; clone size: .; D gene: .; CDR3 protein: CSAGKNTEAFF; CDR3 DNA: TGCAGTGCGGGAAAAAACACTGAAGCTTTCTTT
J gene: TRBJ2-1; V gene: TRBV7-2; clone size: few; D gene: TRBD2; CDR3 protein: CASSLNSGRGAYNEQFF; CDR3 DNA: TGTGCCAGCAGCTTAAATAGCGGGAGGGGGGCATACAATGAGCAGTTCTTC
J gene: TRBJ1-2; V gene: TRBV5-1; clone size: few; D gene: .; CDR3 protein: CASRAREGSGYTF; CDR3 DNA: TGCGCCAGCAGGGCGAGGGAAGGTAGTGGCTACACCTTC
J gene: TRBJ2-1; V gene: TRBV5-1; clone size: few; D gene: TRBD1; CDR3 protein: CASSLGGQGAYNEQFF; CDR3 DNA: TGCGCCAGCAGCTTGGGGGGACAGGGCGCGTACAATGAGCAGTTCTTC
J gene: TRBJ2-1; V gene: TRBV12-3/TRBV12-4; clone size: few; D gene: TRBD2; CDR3 protein: CASSLDASGYNNEQFF; CDR3 DNA: TGTGCCAGCAGTTTAGATGCTAGCGGGTATAACAATGAGCAGTTCTTC
J gene: TRBJ2-6; V gene: TRBV7-2; clone size: few; D gene: .; CDR3 protein: CASSLRGGTGANVLTF; CDR3 DNA: TGTGCCAGCAGCTTGCGTGGGGGCACTGGGGCCAACGTCCTGACTTTC
J gene: TRBJ2-1; V gene: TRBV12-3/TRBV12-4; clone size: .; D gene: .; CDR3 protein: CASSLANEQFF; CDR3 DNA: TGTGCCAGCAGTTTAGCCAATGAGCAGTTCTTC
J gene: TRBJ1-6; V gene: TRBV6-5; clone size: once; D gene: .; CDR3 protein: CASSYSAGSYNSPLHF; CDR3 DNA: TGTGCCAGCAGTTACTCGGCAGGCTCCTATAATTCACCCCTCCACTTT
J gene: TRBJ2-1; V gene: TRBV5-5; clone size: .; D gene: .; CDR3 protein: CASSLGINEQFF; CDR3 DNA: TGTGCCAGCAGCTTGGGGATTAATGAGCAGTTCTTC
J gene: TRBJ1-4; V gene: TRBV12-3/TRBV12-4; clone size: .; D gene: .; CDR3 protein: CASSSDPLPNEKLFF; CDR3 DNA: TGTGCCAGCAGCTCAGACCCGCTACCTAATGAAAAACTGTTTTTT
J gene: TRBJ2-5; V gene: TRBV11-3; clone size: .; D gene: TRBD2; CDR3 protein: CASSAGERETQYF; CDR3 DNA: TGTGCCAGCAGCGCGGGGGAAAGAGAGACCCAGTACTTC
J gene: TRBJ2-7; V gene: TRBV29-1; clone size: .; D gene: .; CDR3 protein: CSVVSAAYEQYF; CDR3 DNA: TGCAGCGTTGTTAGCGCAGCCTACGAGCAGTACTTC
J gene: TRBJ2-5; V gene: TRBV11-2; clone size: .; D gene: .; CDR3 protein: CASSQNGPQETQYF; CDR3 DNA: TGTGCCAGCAGTCAAAACGGGCCCCAAGAGACCCAGTACTTC
J gene: TRBJ2-7; V gene: TRBV20-1; clone size: .; D gene: .; CDR3 protein: CSARYAGPSYEQYF; CDR3 DNA: TGCAGTGCTAGATATGCGGGCCCGTCCTACGAGCAGTACTTC
J gene: TRBJ2-2; V gene: TRBV7-3; clone size: few; D gene: TRBD1; CDR3 protein: CASSLPPGQGANTGELFF; CDR3 DNA: TGTGCCAGCAGCTTACCCCCGGGCCAGGGGGCGAACACCGGGGAGCTGTTTTTT
J gene: TRBJ2-5; V gene: TRBV5-1; clone size: few; D gene: .; CDR3 protein: CASSFKETQYF; CDR3 DNA: TGCGCCAGCAGCTTTAAAGAGACCCAGTACTTC
J gene: TRBJ2-2; V gene: TRBV6-5; clone size: .; D gene: TRBD1; CDR3 protein: CASSYEGTGGRNTGELFF; CDR3 DNA: TGTGCCAGCAGTTACGAAGGGACAGGGGGCCGCAACACCGGGGAGCTGTTTTTT
J gene: TRBJ2-4; V gene: TRBV2; clone size: .; D gene: TRBD1; CDR3 protein: CASKPKGQAGNIQYF; CDR3 DNA: TGTGCCAGCAAACCTAAAGGACAGGCGGGAAACATTCAGTACTTC
J gene: TRBJ1-2; V gene: TRBV7-6; clone size: .; D gene: TRBD1; CDR3 protein: CASSSQGYGYTF; CDR3 DNA: TGTGCCAGCAGCTCACAGGGGTATGGCTACACCTTC
J gene: TRBJ1-5; V gene: TRBV6-1; clone size: .; D gene: TRBD1; CDR3 protein: CASSQDRRRQPQHF; CDR3 DNA: TGTGCCAGCAGTCAGGACAGGCGCCGGCAGCCCCAGCATTTT
J gene: TRBJ1-4; V gene: TRBV29-1; clone size: few; D gene: .; CDR3 protein: CSVEPWGSEKLFF; CDR3 DNA: TGCAGCGTTGAACCGTGGGGCAGCGAAAAACTGTTTTTT
J gene: TRBJ2-3; V gene: TRBV5-4; clone size: .; D gene: TRBD2; CDR3 protein: CASSLQASGRYTQYF; CDR3 DNA: TGTGCCAGCAGCCTTCAAGCTAGCGGGAGGTATACGCAGTATTTT
J gene: TRBJ2-7; V gene: TRBV7-3; clone size: few; D gene: .; CDR3 protein: CASSFGGAHSYEQYF; CDR3 DNA: TGTGCCAGCAGCTTCGGGGGTGCGCACTCCTACGAGCAGTACTTC
J gene: TRBJ2-2; V gene: TRBV5-1; clone size: few; D gene: .; CDR3 protein: CASSLRSGSQSGELFF; CDR3 DNA: TGCGCCAGCAGCTTGAGGTCAGGGAGTCAGTCCGGGGAGCTGTTTTTT
J gene: TRBJ2-5; V gene: TRBV20-1; clone size: .; D gene: .; CDR3 protein: CSARDLETQYF; CDR3 DNA: TGCAGTGCTAGAGATCTAGAGACCCAGTACTTC
J gene: TRBJ2-3; V gene: TRBV6-5; clone size: .; D gene: .; CDR3 protein: CATSVLTSTDTQYF; CDR3 DNA: TGTGCCACCAGTGTGTTAACTAGCACAGATACGCAGTATTTT
J gene: TRBJ1-1; V gene: TRBV5-6; clone size: .; D gene: TRBD1; CDR3 protein: CVSSLVGQGRNTEAFF; CDR3 DNA: TGTGTCAGCAGCTTGGTCGGACAGGGTCGGAACACTGAAGCTTTCTTT
J gene: TRBJ2-7; V gene: TRBV20-1; clone size: .; D gene: TRBD2; CDR3 protein: CSARDPSLAGGNYEQYF; CDR3 DNA: TGCAGTGCTAGAGATCCCTCGCTAGCGGGAGGGAACTACGAGCAGTACTTC
J gene: TRBJ2-7; V gene: TRBV5-1; clone size: few; D gene: .; CDR3 protein: CASSFRPVAPQDPYEQYF; CDR3 DNA: TGCGCCAGCAGCTTTCGGCCGGTGGCTCCACAGGACCCCTACGAGCAGTACTTC
J gene: TRBJ1-2; V gene: TRBV6-1; clone size: .; D gene: .; CDR3 protein: CASNSQGAGYTF; CDR3 DNA: TGTGCCAGCAATTCTCAGGGAGCTGGCTACACCTTC
J gene: TRBJ1-3; V gene: TRBV18; clone size: .; D gene: .; CDR3 protein: CASSPDSSGNTIYF; CDR3 DNA: TGTGCCAGCTCACCAGACAGCTCTGGAAACACCATATATTTT
J gene: TRBJ2-2; V gene: TRBV9; clone size: .; D gene: .; CDR3 protein: CASSPDPQNTGELFF; CDR3 DNA: TGTGCCAGCAGCCCCGATCCCCAGAACACCGGGGAGCTGTTTTTT
J gene: TRBJ1-1; V gene: TRBV3-1; clone size: .; D gene: .; CDR3 protein: CASSQGSHDAAEAFF; CDR3 DNA: TGTGCCAGCAGCCAAGGGTCCCATGATGCCGCTGAAGCTTTCTTT
J gene: TRBJ1-2; V gene: TRBV4-2; clone size: .; D gene: TRBD1; CDR3 protein: CASSQESGGTYGYTF; CDR3 DNA: TGTGCCAGCAGCCAAGAGTCAGGGGGCACCTATGGCTACACCTTC
J gene: TRBJ2-2; V gene: TRBV20-1; clone size: .; D gene: .; CDR3 protein: CSARDGPGELFF; CDR3 DNA: TGCAGTGCTAGAGATGGACCCGGGGAGCTGTTTTTT
J gene: TRBJ1-2; V gene: TRBV20-1; clone size: .; D gene: .; CDR3 protein: CSAREGTNYGYTF; CDR3 DNA: TGCAGTGCTAGAGAGGGAACGAACTATGGCTACACCTTC
J gene: TRBJ2-6; V gene: TRBV20-1; clone size: .; D gene: TRBD1; CDR3 protein: CSADLLGQGATLEANVLTF; CDR3 DNA: TGCAGTGCTGACTTATTGGGACAGGGGGCGACCCTTGAGGCCAACGTCCTGACTTTC
J gene: TRBJ2-1; V gene: TRBV5-1; clone size: medium-sized; D gene: .; CDR3 protein: CASSTSGGLWDEQFF; CDR3 DNA: .
J gene: TRBJ2-2; V gene: TRBV5-1; clone size: .; D gene: .; CDR3 protein: CASRTGFPTGELFF; CDR3 DNA: TGCGCCAGTCGAACAGGGTTTCCGACCGGGGAGCTGTTTTTT
J gene: TRBJ2-2; V gene: TRBV12-3/TRBV12-4; clone size: once; D gene: .; CDR3 protein: CASSPSQGYTGELFF; CDR3 DNA: TGTGCCAGCAGTCCCTCCCAGGGATACACCGGGGAGCTGTTTTTT
J gene: TRBJ1-1; V gene: TRBV6-1; clone size: once; D gene: .; CDR3 protein: CASSLDPRGGGTEAFF; CDR3 DNA: TGTGCCAGCAGTCTAGACCCTCGCGGGGGTGGCACTGAAGCTTTCTTT